The source of this T cell receptor (beta chain) is a study of CD8+CD57+ T cells in acquired aplastic anemia. CDR3 and TCR beta VDJ profiling relied on a genomic DNA template. TCRdb called the reads again in MiXCR, with one record for every CDR3 protein. The table shows some 240,000 distinct CDR3 sequences, with 30% to 40% occurring only once. This clonotype appeared many times. The CDR3 extends over 14 amino acids. Germline V gives CDR1 DFQATT, CDR2 SNEGSKA (reference sequence). Trimming took 0 bases from V and 1 from J, leaving 9 bases between them. The gene calls are TRBV20-1 and TRBJ2-5; D remains unclear. This clonotype originated in a human donor in good health, serving as a control. Sequencing input: sorted CD4+, CD8+, or CD8+CD57+ T cells (not recorded which) from PBMCs. The CDR3 loop is CSARDRWIQETQYF. CDR3 DNA sequence: TGCAGTGCTAGAGATAGGTGGATCCAAGAGACCCAGTACTTC.